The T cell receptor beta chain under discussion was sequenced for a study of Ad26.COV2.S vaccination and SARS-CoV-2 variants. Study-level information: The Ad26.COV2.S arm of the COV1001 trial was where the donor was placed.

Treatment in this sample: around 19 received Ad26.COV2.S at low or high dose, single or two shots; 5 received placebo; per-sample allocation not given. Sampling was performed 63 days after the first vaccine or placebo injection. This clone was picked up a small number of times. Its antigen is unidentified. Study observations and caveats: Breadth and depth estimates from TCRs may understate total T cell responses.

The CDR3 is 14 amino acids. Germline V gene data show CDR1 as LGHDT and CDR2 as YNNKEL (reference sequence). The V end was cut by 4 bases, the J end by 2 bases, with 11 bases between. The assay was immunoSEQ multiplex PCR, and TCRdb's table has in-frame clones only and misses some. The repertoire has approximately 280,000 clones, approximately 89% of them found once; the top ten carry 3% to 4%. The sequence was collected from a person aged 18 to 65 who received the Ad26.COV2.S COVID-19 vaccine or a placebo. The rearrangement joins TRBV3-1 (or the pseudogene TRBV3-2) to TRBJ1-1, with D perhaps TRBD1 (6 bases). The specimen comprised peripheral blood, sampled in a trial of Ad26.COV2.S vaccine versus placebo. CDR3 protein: CASSRRDKNTEAFF. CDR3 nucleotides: TGTGCCAGCAGCCGTCGGGACAAAAACACTGAAGCTTTCTTT.